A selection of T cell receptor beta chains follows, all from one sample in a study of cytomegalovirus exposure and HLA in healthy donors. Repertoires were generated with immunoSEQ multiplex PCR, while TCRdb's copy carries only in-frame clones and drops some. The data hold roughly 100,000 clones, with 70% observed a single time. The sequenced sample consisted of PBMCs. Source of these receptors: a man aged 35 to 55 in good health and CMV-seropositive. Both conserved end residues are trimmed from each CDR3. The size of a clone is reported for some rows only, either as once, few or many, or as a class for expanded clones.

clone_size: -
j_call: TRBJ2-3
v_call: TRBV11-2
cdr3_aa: ASSGGTDTQY

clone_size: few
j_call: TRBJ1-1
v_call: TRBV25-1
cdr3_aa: ASSAYRGENTEAF

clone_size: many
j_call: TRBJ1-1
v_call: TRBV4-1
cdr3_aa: ASSQDGGNLEAF

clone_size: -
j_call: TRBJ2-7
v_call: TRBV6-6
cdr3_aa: ASSGDSYEQY

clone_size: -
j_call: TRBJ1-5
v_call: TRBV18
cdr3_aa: ASSPSHPGSNQPQH

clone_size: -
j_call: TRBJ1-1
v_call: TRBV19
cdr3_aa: ASRTGTDTEAF

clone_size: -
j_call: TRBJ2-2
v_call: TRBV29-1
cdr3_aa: SVEDHRTNTGELF

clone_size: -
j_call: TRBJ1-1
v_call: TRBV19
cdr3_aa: ASRLGGTEAF

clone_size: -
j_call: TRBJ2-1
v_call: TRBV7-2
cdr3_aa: ASSLVSYNEQF

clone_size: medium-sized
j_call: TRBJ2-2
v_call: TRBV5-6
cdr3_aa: ASSWTSGRSTGELF

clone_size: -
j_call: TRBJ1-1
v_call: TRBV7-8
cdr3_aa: ASSPRESEAF

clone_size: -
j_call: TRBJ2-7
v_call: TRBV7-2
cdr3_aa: ASSLPGMNEQY

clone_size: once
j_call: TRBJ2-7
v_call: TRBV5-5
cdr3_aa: ASSQTYEQY

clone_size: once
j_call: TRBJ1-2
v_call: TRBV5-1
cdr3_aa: ASSLGGHYGYT

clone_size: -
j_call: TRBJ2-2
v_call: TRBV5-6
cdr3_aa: ASSRRERENTGELF

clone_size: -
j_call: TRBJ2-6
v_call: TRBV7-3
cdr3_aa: ASSFSGGIGANVLT

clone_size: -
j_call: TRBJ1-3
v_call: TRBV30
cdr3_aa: AWRLTAGNTIY

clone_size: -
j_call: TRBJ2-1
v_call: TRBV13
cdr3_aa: ASSFRGSGRRNEQF

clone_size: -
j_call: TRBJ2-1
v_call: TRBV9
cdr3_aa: ASSVGGREQF

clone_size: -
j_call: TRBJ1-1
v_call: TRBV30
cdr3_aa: AWSVLNTEAF

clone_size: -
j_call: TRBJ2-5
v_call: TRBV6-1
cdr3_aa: ASRDRGRQQETQY

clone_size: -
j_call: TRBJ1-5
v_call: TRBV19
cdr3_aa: ASSPGRGGVFDQPQH

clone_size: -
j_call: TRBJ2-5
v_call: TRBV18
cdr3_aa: ASSLAGLTQETQY

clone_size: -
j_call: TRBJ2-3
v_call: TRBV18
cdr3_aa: ASSRSGPSTDTQY

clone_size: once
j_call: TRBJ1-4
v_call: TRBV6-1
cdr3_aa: ASSESQVATNEKLF

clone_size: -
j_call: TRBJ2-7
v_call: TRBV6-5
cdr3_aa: ASSYSRAEHYEQY

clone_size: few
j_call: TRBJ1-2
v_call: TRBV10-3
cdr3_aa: AISEITREDYGYT

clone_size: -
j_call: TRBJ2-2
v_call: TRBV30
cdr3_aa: AWSPPPPSGGNTGELF

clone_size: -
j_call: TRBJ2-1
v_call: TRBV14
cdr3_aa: APGRGARNEQF

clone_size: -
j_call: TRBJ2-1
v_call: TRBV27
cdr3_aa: ASSYPGTIGNEQF

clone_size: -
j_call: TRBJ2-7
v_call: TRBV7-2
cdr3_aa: ASSLRGQGRAEQY

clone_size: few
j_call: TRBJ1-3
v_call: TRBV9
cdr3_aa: ASSGRTGGSPISGNTIY

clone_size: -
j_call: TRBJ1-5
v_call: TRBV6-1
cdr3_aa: ASRNSLQGDQPQH